The subject of this entry is one TCR beta chain. The data derive from a study of CXCR3-negative and CXCR3-positive naive CD8 T cells. The method, 5' RACE with UMI labels, was used to prepare the TRB cDNA libraries. TCRdb re-called the 5' RACE reads and catalogs CDR3 proteins one per entry, DNA excluded. This repertoire includes tens of thousands of distinct CDR3 sequences. The length of the CDR3 is 13 residues. From germline, CDR1 is SQVTM and CDR2 ANQGSEA. Specimen: memory CD8+ T cells from blood. The receptor was isolated from a human donor in good health. Some clones in this sample may be carry-over from other donors' samples. J is TRBJ1-1 and V is TRBV29-1; TCRdb designates TRBD1, a call that cannot be tested without DNA. This chain's CDR3 is CSAMDRANTEAFF. The full variable domain, in which reference TRBV29-1 and TRBJ1-1 provide the parts outside the CDR3, is SAVISQKPSRDICQRGTSLTIQCQVDSQVTMMFWYRQQPGQSLTLIATANQGSEATYESGFVIDKFPISRPNLTFSTLTVSNMSPEDSSIYLCSAMDRANTEAFFGQGTRLTVV.